This T cell receptor beta chain comes out of a study of blood T cell repertoires in COVID-19. For the study at large: The origin of the acute and convalescent COVID-19 samples was the United States, Italy and Spain.

Germline assignment: CDR1 SGHRS and CDR2 YFSETQ. The CDR3 is made up of 16 amino acids. V dropped 0 bases and J dropped 7; count of bases not matched to a gene: 9. In the original workflow: Nucleated cell counts were estimated from reference gene primer amplification. The assay was immunoSEQ multiplex PCR, and TCRdb's table has in-frame clones only and misses some. V, J and clone size reflect that table, while D and trimming were determined from the DNA. Of a few hundred thousand clones in the sample, about nine tenths were seen once. This chain uses TRBV5-1 with TRBJ2-1; 8 bases are a match to TRBD2. The TCR originated in a man between 18 and 29 years old with active or convalescent COVID-19. Sequenced material: peripheral blood. For the CDR3, the DNA is TGCGCCAGCAGCTTGGCGGGGAGCGGGAGAAAGAATGAGCAGTTCTTC. Its translation: CASSLAGSGRKNEQFF.